This T cell receptor (beta chain) is drawn from a study of graft-versus-host responses after intestinal transplantation. Using immunoSEQ multiplex PCR, the repertoire was profiled, and TCRdb retains in-frame clones only, with some absent. Of 9,500 to 12,000 clones listed, about 80% are singletons. The germline V and J ends were trimmed by 6 bases and 1 base, with 9 bases remaining between them. Germline values: CDR1 MNHEY, CDR2 SMNVEV (reference sequence). CDR3 size: 14 residues. Graft tissue processing released intraepithelial and lamina propria lymphocytes. The rearrangement uses TRBV27 and TRBJ2-2; maybe TRBD1 (6 bases). Sequencing was performed on ileum tissue, taken 23 days after intestinal transplant. The source of this sequence is a human patient who received an intestinal transplant, so some T cells may come from the graft donor. This chain's CDR3 is CASRKTGNTGELFF. In nucleotides, the CDR3 is TGTGCCAGCAGAAAGACAGGGAACACCGGGGAGCTGTTTTTT.